One sample yielded the 14 T cell receptor beta chains listed below, sequenced in a study of CD8+ T cells in alopecia areata listed by TCRdb under 2018. The library was produced with the immunoSEQ multiplex PCR assay. RNA was extracted from all samples and reverse transcribed into cDNA as template for TCR sequencing. TCRdb stores this immuneACCESS table with in-frame sequences only. Part of the clones is absent; in the studies checked, under half of the shortfall reflects unresolved V genes, and no reason is known for the rest. In this sample the table shows about 110,000 clones, around 50% of which occur a single time. Approximately 12% of the sample is in the top ten clones. The time point label on this specimen signifies: 24 weeks on oral tofacitinib. The treatment or condition label, read with the paper, signifies: oral pan-JAK inhibitor, 5-10 mg twice daily. The sample here was CD8+ T cells sorted from blood, taken at week 24, from a patient treated with tofacitinib. All receptors derive from a human donor with alopecia areata.

The rearrangement joins TRBV7-9 to TRBJ2-4; D is possibly TRBD1 or TRBD2 (5 bases each). This CDR3 spans 14 amino acids. Germline CDR1 is SEHNR and CDR2 is FQNEAQ (reference sequence). The V end lost 4 bases, the J end lost 8 bases, and 15 bases lay between the germline ends. This CDR3 is CASSSQGVGDIQYF. CDR3 DNA sequence: TGTGCCAGCAGCTCCCAGGGTGTGGGAGACATTCAGTACTTC.

The chain couples TRBV7-8 to TRBJ2-5; 8 bases agree with TRBD2. The germline V gene has CDR1 SGHVS and CDR2 FQNEAQ. J lost 2 bases, V lost 3 bases, and 11 bases had no gene match. CDR3 length: 17 residues. For the CDR3, the DNA is TGTGCCAGCAGCTTTCTGGAGCGGGGGCTCCCACAAGAGACCCAGTACTTC. Translated: CASSFLERGLPQETQYF.

The CDR3 protein is CAWSVEGLRAGSSTDTQYF. The CDR3 DNA is TGTGCCTGGAGTGTAGAGGGTCTTCGGGCTGGTTCTAGCACAGATACGCAGTATTTT. The chain joins TRBV30 to TRBJ2-3, with D possibly matching TRBD2 (5 bases). The germline CDR1 and CDR2 sequences are GTSNPN and SVGIG (reference sequence). V was clipped by 0 bases and J by 0 bases, with 22 bases between them. This CDR3 contains 19 residues.

V usage is TRBV10-2 and J usage is TRBJ1-5, with TRBD1 matching 7 bases. J gave up 2 bases and V 2 bases, and 3 bases lay outside the gene matches. CDR1 is WSHSY and CDR2 is SAAADI in the germline V gene. The length of the CDR3 is 15 residues. CDR3 sequence (DNA): TGCGCCAGCAGTGAGCAGGGGGAGGGCAATCAGCCCCAGCATTTT. Protein: CASSEQGEGNQPQHF.

J is TRBJ2-2 and V is TRBV13, with D hard to call. V was clipped by 2 bases and J by 5 bases, with 9 bases between them. This CDR3 is 14 amino acids long. The V gene's germline CDR1 is PRHDT and CDR2 FYEKMQ (reference sequence). CDR3 loop: CASSLTAGTGELFF. CDR3 DNA: TGTGCCAGCAGCTTAACCGCTGGGACCGGGGAGCTGTTTTTT.

This chain links TRBV7-9 with TRBJ1-6, with D perhaps TRBD1 (5 bases). Germline loops: CDR1 SEHNR, CDR2 FQNEAQ (reference sequence). Trimming cost V 4 bases and J 9 bases, with 19 bases left between them. The CDR3 covers 16 residues. This CDR3 is CASSSPSRVEGSPLHF. The CDR3, as DNA: TGTGCCAGCAGCTCCCCCTCCAGGGTGGAGGGTTCACCCCTCCACTTT.

The genes are TRBV27 and TRBJ2-3; either TRBD1 or TRBD2 may supply D (5 bases each). This CDR3 contains 17 residues. Germline CDR1 and CDR2: MNHEY and SMNVEV (reference sequence). Trimming shortened V by 1 base and J by 2 bases, and 16 bases separated the two germline ends. DNA for the CDR3: TGTGCCAGCAGTTTATTGGGAGCCGAGGGGACCACAGATACGCAGTATTTT. Amino acids: CASSLLGAEGTTDTQYF.

This rearrangement joins TRBV19 to TRBJ2-1; 8 bases align to TRBD2. The CDR3 runs 13 residues. CDR1 and CDR2 from the germline V gene are LNHDA and SQIVND (reference sequence). J gave up 4 bases and V 6 bases, and 2 bases lay outside the gene matches. The CDR3 protein is CASRPSGYNEQFF. The CDR3 nucleotides read TGTGCCAGTAGACCTAGCGGGTACAATGAGCAGTTCTTC.

The sample holds a few counts of this clone. The chain links TRBV4-1 to TRBJ1-5; 9 bases align to TRBD1. Germline V gives CDR1 MGHRA, CDR2 YSYEKL. V lost 8 bases and J lost 4; bases outside the gene matches: 6. The CDR3 sequence is 14 residues long. In DNA, the CDR3 is TGCGCCAGCGGGGACAGGGTAGGGAATCAGCCCCAGCATTTT. As protein: CASGDRVGNQPQHF.

In its sample, this clone was seen once. The J gene is TRBJ1-1, the V gene TRBV2; the match to TRBD1 covers 9 bases. Germline CDR1 reads SNHLY; CDR2 reads FYNNEI. V dropped 6 bases and J dropped 5; count of bases not matched to a gene: 4. The CDR3 extends over 13 amino acids. The CDR3: CASSPDRGTEAFF. CDR3 in DNA: TGTGCCAGCAGCCCGGACAGGGGAACTGAAGCTTTCTTT.

This chain connects TRBV9 to TRBJ2-5; 9 bases match TRBD2. CDR1 SGDLS and CDR2 YYNGEE come from the germline V gene. CDR3 length equals 15 residues. The ends lost 5 bases at V and 6 bases at J; junction bases unmatched: 11. CDR3 amino acids: CASSGLAGGPKTQYF. The CDR3 DNA sequence: TGTGCCAGCAGTGGACTCGCGGGGGGGCCGAAGACCCAGTACTTC.

There are a few counts of this clone. The rearrangement uses TRBV7-9 and TRBJ2-4; D ambiguous. The CDR3 has 14 residues. Germline-derived CDR1 and CDR2 are SEHNR and FQNEAQ (reference sequence). The V end lost 5 bases, the J end lost 0 bases, and 8 bases lay between the germline ends. The CDR3 bases are TGTGCCAGCAGCCCGGTCTTAGCCAAAAACATTCAGTACTTC. Translating it yields CASSPVLAKNIQYF.

This clone was seen a few times. The chain joins TRBV11-2 to TRBJ2-5, with 13 nucleotides matching TRBD2. Germline V CDR1 and CDR2: SGHAT, FQNNGV. The CDR3 loop spans 18 amino acids. The V and J ends lost 5 bases and 3 bases, in that order; junction bases with no gene match: 12. In DNA form, the CDR3 reads TGTGCCAGCAGCGTACACCCCGGACTAGCGGGGGCCGAAGAGACCCAGTACTTC. Translating it yields CASSVHPGLAGAEETQYF.

The sample holds a few counts of this clone. The rearrangement uses TRBV14 and TRBJ2-2, with a tentative D call TRBD2 (6 bases). Germline CDR1 reads SGHDN; CDR2 reads FVKESK. V was shortened by 5 bases and J by 5 bases, with 9 bases between the two germline ends. The CDR3 has 13 residues. CDR3 residues: CASSYRETGELFF. The CDR3 nucleotides are TGTGCCAGCAGCTACCGGGAGACCGGGGAGCTGTTTTTT.